A selection of T cell receptor beta chains follows, all from one sample in a study of cytomegalovirus exposure and HLA in healthy donors. The protocol was immunoSEQ multiplex PCR, while the TCRdb copy is restricted to in-frame clones and leaves out a portion. Here the sample spans tens of thousands of clones, approximately 93% being singletons. The sequenced sample consisted of PBMCs. All receptors derive from a woman in her 30s in good health and CMV-seropositive. Each CDR3 is given with its conserved first and last residue. The order of the fields is CDR3 protein, V gene, clone size. Rows may omit the clone size; those that give it use once, few, many or a size class.

CDR3aa: CASSLHRGANTIYF
v_gene: TRBV9
abundance: -

CDR3aa: CASRHRSGETQYF
v_gene: TRBV19
abundance: -

CDR3aa: CASSPRAGSSYEQYF
v_gene: TRBV7-2
abundance: -

CDR3aa: CASSFPRGLPGELFF
v_gene: TRBV28
abundance: once

CDR3aa: CASSPARVGYGNTIYF
v_gene: TRBV27
abundance: -

CDR3aa: CASSTYRGLQETQYF
v_gene: TRBV4-3
abundance: -

CDR3aa: CATSRPGLAGEGIEQFF
v_gene: TRBV15
abundance: -

CDR3aa: CASSGTGSYEQYF
v_gene: TRBV6-6
abundance: -

CDR3aa: CATSRVRLPNTGELFF
v_gene: TRBV15
abundance: -

CDR3aa: CSVVRREGGEQFF
v_gene: TRBV29-1
abundance: once

CDR3aa: CASRVTGGLLSSYNEQFF
v_gene: TRBV19
abundance: -

CDR3aa: CASRGTPIGTDTQYF
v_gene: TRBV2
abundance: once

CDR3aa: CASSLGGFSSGANVLTF
v_gene: TRBV7-8
abundance: -

CDR3aa: CASSQEKRAVAGGSYNEQFF
v_gene: TRBV4-1
abundance: -

CDR3aa: CASSITGGTDTQYF
v_gene: TRBV11-3
abundance: once

CDR3aa: CASSGAQGAGETQYF
v_gene: TRBV6-1
abundance: -

CDR3aa: CASRPSGSSYNEQFF
v_gene: TRBV14
abundance: -

CDR3aa: CASSPIRGGKKRANYGYTF
v_gene: TRBV7-9
abundance: -

CDR3aa: CASSPAGTLGGEQYF
v_gene: TRBV28
abundance: once

CDR3aa: CADRYGGYGYTF
v_gene: TRBV2
abundance: -

CDR3aa: CASSDDRGAGANVLTF
v_gene: TRBV2
abundance: -

CDR3aa: CASSPRTEMISGNTIYF
v_gene: TRBV21-1
abundance: -

CDR3aa: CASSSKFRTGPYEQYF
v_gene: TRBV5-6
abundance: -

CDR3aa: CASSQDPGGSYNEQFF
v_gene: TRBV4-3
abundance: once

CDR3aa: CASSDAPGQGADTQYF
v_gene: TRBV6-1
abundance: -

CDR3aa: CASSPEWGRSYNEQFF
v_gene: TRBV28
abundance: -

CDR3aa: CASSSSQKGVVGTDTQYF
v_gene: TRBV5-6
abundance: -

CDR3aa: CASSTGQGQETQYF
v_gene: TRBV5-1
abundance: -

CDR3aa: CASSRMGGGQPQHF
v_gene: TRBV6-5
abundance: once

CDR3aa: CASSSGTRFTDTQYF
v_gene: TRBV7-2
abundance: -

CDR3aa: CASNRDRYNEQFF
v_gene: TRBV10-1
abundance: few

CDR3aa: CASSPVKGLNQPQHF
v_gene: TRBV10-2
abundance: -

CDR3aa: CASSLGRNTEAFF
v_gene: TRBV5-1
abundance: -

CDR3aa: CASSRFMGGQGNQPQHF
v_gene: TRBV19
abundance: -

CDR3aa: CASSYLGQEVIYF
v_gene: TRBV19
abundance: -

CDR3aa: CASSLRGTGELFF
v_gene: TRBV6-5
abundance: -

CDR3aa: CASSLGGPGLHTQYF
v_gene: TRBV7-7
abundance: once

CDR3aa: CASSQGVREEGETQYF
v_gene: TRBV4-2
abundance: -

CDR3aa: CASSLSTAGNTEAFF
v_gene: TRBV27
abundance: -